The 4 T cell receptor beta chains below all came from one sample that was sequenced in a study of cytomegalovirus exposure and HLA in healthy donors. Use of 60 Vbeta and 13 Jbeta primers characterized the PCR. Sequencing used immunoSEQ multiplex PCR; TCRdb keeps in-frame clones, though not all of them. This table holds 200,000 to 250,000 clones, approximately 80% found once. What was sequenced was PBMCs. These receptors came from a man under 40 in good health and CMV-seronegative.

The CDR3 region has the DNA TGTGCCAGCAGTGGACTAGCGGGGGGTCCCTCCAATGAGCAGTTCTTC. It translates to CASSGLAGGPSNEQFF. The rearrangement uses TRBV2 and TRBJ2-1; 13 bases match TRBD2. After removal of 4 bases from V and 6 bases from J, the junction contained 6 bases not matched to a gene. The CDR3 spans 16 residues. The germline V gene encodes CDR1 SNHLY and CDR2 FYNNEI. Full variable domain (outside the CDR3, taken from reference TRBV2 and TRBJ2-1): EPEVTQTPSHQVTQMGQEVILRCVPISNHLYFYWYRQILGQKVEFLVSFYNNEISEKSEIFDDQFSVERPDGSNFTLKIRSTKLEDSAMYFCASSGLAGGPSNEQFFGPGTRLTVL.

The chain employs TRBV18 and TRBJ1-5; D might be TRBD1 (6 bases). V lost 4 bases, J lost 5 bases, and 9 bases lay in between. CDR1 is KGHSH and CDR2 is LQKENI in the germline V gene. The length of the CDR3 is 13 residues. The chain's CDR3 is CASSQQGDQPQHF. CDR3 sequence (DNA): TGTGCCAGCTCACAACAGGGAGATCAGCCCCAGCATTTT.

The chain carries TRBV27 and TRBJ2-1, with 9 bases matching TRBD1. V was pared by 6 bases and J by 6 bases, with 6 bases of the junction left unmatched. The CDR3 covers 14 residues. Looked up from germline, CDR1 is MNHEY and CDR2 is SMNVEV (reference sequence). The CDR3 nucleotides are TGTGCCAGCAGGGCAGGACAGGGGTCCAATGAGCAGTTCTTC. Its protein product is CASRAGQGSNEQFF.

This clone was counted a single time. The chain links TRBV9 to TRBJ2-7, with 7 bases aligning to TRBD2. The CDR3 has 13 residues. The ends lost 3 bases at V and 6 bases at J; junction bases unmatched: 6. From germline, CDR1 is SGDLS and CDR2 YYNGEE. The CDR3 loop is CASSGPAGSEQYF. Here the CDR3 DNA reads TGTGCCAGCAGCGGGCCAGCGGGGAGCGAGCAGTACTTC.